This is a list of T cell receptor beta chains from one sample in a study of shared clonotypes between healthy human individuals. This table comes from immunoSEQ multiplex PCR, and its TCRdb copy is limited to in-frame clones, with some not included. The sample shows hundreds of thousands of clones, around 97% of them seen only once. Sequencing input: naive CD4+ T cells sorted from blood. The receptors come from a woman in her twenties or thirties in good health. Both conserved end residues are part of each CDR3. Each record gives: J gene, D gene, V gene, clone size, CDR3 DNA, CDR3 protein. A D gene is named only where the DNA matches it firmly. Not every row has a clone size; where given, it reads once, few, many or a size class.

TRBJ2-7	TRBD2	TRBV6-1	.	TGTGCCAGCAGAGGGACTAGCGGAGCCTGGGGGCAGTACTTC	CASRGTSGAWGQYF
TRBJ2-7	.	TRBV28	once	TGTGCCAGCAGTCGGGGTATCCCCTCCTACGAGCAGTACTTC	CASSRGIPSYEQYF
TRBJ1-2	.	TRBV19	once	TGTGCCAGTAGATGGGGGGGACCAGCTAACTATGGCTACACCTTC	CASRWGGPANYGYTF
TRBJ2-7	TRBD2	TRBV10-2	.	TGCGCCAGTGGGGGGACTAGCGGATCCTACGAGCAGTACTTC	CASGGTSGSYEQYF
TRBJ2-7	TRBD1	TRBV10-3	.	TGTGCCATCAGTCCATCAGCGGGACAGGGTTACGAGCAGTACTTC	CAISPSAGQGYEQYF
TRBJ2-7	TRBD2	TRBV28	once	TGTGCCAGCAGTTCCCCGGCGACTAGCTGGTCCGAGCAGTACTTC	CASSSPATSWSEQYF
TRBJ1-2	.	TRBV19	.	TGTGCCAGTTGGGGCAACAGGATCTATGGCTACACCTTC	CASWGNRIYGYTF
TRBJ2-5	.	TRBV27	.	TGTGCCAGCAGTTTATCGGAAGAGACCCAGTACTTC	CASSLSEETQYF
TRBJ2-4	TRBD1	TRBV2	.	TGTGCCAGCAGTGAACGACAGGGGATAAACATTCAGTACTTC	CASSERQGINIQYF
TRBJ1-2	.	TRBV7-2	.	TGTGCCAGCAGCCCCGGGGCAGGCAAGCATGGCTACACCTTC	CASSPGAGKHGYTF
TRBJ1-4	.	TRBV18	.	TGTGCCAGCTCACCTCTCCAGGGAGGGGGAAATGAAAAACTGTTTTTT	CASSPLQGGGNEKLFF
TRBJ2-5	TRBD2	TRBV5-1	.	TGCGCCAGCAGCTTGATCGGCGGGGGGACCGGAGAGACCCAGTACTTC	CASSLIGGGTGETQYF
TRBJ2-7	.	TRBV11-2	.	TGTGCCAGCAGCTTAGTTCCCGGGGCTCACGAGCAGTACTTC	CASSLVPGAHEQYF
TRBJ1-1	TRBD1	TRBV28	.	TGTGCCATCGATAAAGGACAGGGGGGTACTGAAGCTTTCTTT	CAIDKGQGGTEAFF
TRBJ2-2	.	TRBV28	once	TGTGCCAGCAGTCTCCAGGGGTCGAACACCGGGGAGCTGTTTTTT	CASSLQGSNTGELFF
TRBJ2-2	TRBD1	TRBV5-1	few	TGCGCCAGCAGCCCGACAGGGGACACCGGGGAGCTGTTTTTT	CASSPTGDTGELFF
TRBJ2-7	.	TRBV19	.	TGTGCCAGTACGTCAGGGCCCAACGAGCAGTACTTC	CASTSGPNEQYF
TRBJ1-5	.	TRBV28	.	TGTGCCAGCAGTCCCCGGGGGGCTGGCAATCAGCCCCAGCATTTT	CASSPRGAGNQPQHF
TRBJ2-7	.	TRBV6-1	.	TGTGCCAGCAGAAGAACCGGGACCGTCGCCTACGAGCAGTACTTC	CASRRTGTVAYEQYF
TRBJ1-5	.	TRBV2	.	TGTGCCAGCAGTGGGGACGGTGGTAGCAATCAGCCCCAGCATTTT	CASSGDGGSNQPQHF
TRBJ2-4	.	TRBV12-1	.	TGTGCCAGCAGCTCTGGTATGGGAGCCAAAAACATTCAGTACTTC	CASSSGMGAKNIQYF
TRBJ2-1	.	TRBV10-1	.	TGCGCCAGCAGTGGGGTTGGTAGCAATGAGCAGTTCTTC	CASSGVGSNEQFF
TRBJ1-2	TRBD1	TRBV6-1	.	TGTGCCAGCAGGCGCACAGGGGGCGAAAACTATGGCTACACCTTC	CASRRTGGENYGYTF
TRBJ1-2	.	TRBV28	.	TGTGCCAGCAGTTTTGGGGTCTTCTATGGCTACACCTTC	CASSFGVFYGYTF
TRBJ1-1	TRBD1	TRBV19	.	TGTGCCAGTAGTTCAAGACAGGGGGTCTACACTGAAGCTTTCTTT	CASSSRQGVYTEAFF